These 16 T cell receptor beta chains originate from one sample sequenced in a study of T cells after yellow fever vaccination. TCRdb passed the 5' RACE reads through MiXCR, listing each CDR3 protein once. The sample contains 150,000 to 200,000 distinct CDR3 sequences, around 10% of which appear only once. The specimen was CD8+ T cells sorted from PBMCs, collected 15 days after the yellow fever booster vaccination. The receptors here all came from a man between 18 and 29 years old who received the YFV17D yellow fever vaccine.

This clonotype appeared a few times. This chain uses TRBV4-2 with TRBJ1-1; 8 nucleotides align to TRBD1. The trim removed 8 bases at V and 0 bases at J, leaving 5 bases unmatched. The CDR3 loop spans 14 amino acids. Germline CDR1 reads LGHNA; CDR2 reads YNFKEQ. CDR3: CASRTGNMNTEAFF. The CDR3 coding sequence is TGTGCCAGCCGGACAGGGAATATGAACACTGAAGCTTTCTTT.

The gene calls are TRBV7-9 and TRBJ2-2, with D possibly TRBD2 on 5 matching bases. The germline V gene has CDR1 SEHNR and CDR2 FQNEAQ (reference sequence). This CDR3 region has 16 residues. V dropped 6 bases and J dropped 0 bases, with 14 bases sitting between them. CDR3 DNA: TGTGCCAGCAGTAGGCAAACGGACTCGAACACCGGGGAGCTGTTTTTT. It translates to CASSRQTDSNTGELFF.

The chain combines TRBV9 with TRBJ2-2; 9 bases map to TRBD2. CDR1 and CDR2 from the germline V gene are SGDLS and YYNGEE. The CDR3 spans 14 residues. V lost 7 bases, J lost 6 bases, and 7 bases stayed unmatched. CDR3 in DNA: TGTGCCAGCCGAAGCGGGGGGTTAGCCGGGGAGCTGTTTTTT. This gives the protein CASRSGGLAGELFF.

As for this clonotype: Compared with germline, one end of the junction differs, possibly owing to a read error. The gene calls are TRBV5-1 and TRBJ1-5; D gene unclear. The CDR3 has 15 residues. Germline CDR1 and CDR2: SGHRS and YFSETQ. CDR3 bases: TGCGCCAGCAGCTTGGATCCTGGCCGAGGGCAGCCACAGCATTTT. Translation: CASSLDPGRGQPQHF.

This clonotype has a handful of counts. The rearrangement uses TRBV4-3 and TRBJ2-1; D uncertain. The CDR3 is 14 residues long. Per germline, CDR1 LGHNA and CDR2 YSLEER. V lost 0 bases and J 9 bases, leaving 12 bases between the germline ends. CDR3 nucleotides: TGCGCCAGCAGCCAAGATCGAAGAGAAGTTGAGCAGTTCTTC. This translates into CASSQDRREVEQFF.

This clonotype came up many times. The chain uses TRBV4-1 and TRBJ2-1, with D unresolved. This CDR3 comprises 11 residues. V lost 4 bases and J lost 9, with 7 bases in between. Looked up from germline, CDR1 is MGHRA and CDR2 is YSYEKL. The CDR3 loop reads CASSRGGEQFF. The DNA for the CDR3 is TGCGCCAGCAGCCGAGGCGGTGAGCAGTTCTTC.

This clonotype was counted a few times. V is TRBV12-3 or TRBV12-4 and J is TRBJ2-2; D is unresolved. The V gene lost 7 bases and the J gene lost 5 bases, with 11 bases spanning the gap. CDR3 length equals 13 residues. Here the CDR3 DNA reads TGTGCCAGCACCTCGTTGGGTACCGGGGAGCTGTTTTTT. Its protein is CASTSLGTGELFF.

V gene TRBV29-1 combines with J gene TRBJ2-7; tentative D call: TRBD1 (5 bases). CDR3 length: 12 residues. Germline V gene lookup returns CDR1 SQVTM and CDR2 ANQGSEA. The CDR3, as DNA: TGCAGAACAGGTTTCGCCCTCTACGAGCAGTACGTC. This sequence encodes CRTGFALYEQYV.

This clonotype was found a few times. CDR3 nucleotides: TGTGCCAGCAGCTTACACAGGGTCGAGCAGTACTTC. Its protein is CASSLHRVEQYF. This chain uses TRBV21-1 with TRBJ2-7; TRBD1 reflects the table's D call only, with no check against the DNA. TRBV21-1 is a pseudogene. The CDR3 covers 12 residues.

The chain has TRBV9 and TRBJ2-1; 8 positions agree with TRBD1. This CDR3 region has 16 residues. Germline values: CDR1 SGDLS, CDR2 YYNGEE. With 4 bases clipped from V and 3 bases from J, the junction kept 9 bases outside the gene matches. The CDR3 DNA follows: TGTGCCAGCAGCCGATCAAGAGACAGGGGCTACAATGAGCAGTTCTTC. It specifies CASSRSRDRGYNEQFF.

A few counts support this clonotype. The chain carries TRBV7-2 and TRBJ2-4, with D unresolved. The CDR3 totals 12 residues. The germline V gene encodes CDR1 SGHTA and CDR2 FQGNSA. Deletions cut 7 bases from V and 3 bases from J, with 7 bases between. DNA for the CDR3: TGTGCCAGCACGATGAGCAAAAACATTCAGTACTTC. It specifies CASTMSKNIQYF.

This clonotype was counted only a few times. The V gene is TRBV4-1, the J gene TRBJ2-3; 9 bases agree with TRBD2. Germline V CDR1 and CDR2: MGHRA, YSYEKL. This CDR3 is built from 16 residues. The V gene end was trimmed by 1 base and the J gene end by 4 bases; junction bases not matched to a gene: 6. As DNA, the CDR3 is TGCGCCAGCAGCCAAGGATTAGCGGGGGTTCCAGATACGCAGTATTTT. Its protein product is CASSQGLAGVPDTQYF.

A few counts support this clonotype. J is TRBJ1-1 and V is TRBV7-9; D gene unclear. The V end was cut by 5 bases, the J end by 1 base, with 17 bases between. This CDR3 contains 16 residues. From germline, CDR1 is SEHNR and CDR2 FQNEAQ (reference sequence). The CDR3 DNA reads TGTGCCAGCAGCCCACCGGCGGGGAAGGGGAACACTGAAGCTTTCTTT. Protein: CASSPPAGKGNTEAFF.

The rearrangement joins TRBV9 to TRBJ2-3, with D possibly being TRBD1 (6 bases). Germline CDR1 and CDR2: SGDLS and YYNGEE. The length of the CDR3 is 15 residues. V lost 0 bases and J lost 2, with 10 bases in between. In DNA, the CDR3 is TGTGCCAGCAGCGTAGGTGACAGGATCACAGATACGCAGTATTTT. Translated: CASSVGDRITDTQYF. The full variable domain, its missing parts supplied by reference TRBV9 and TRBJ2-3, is DSGVTQTPKHLITATGQRVTLRCSPRSGDLSVYWYQQSLDQGLQFLIQYYNGEERAKGNILERFSAQQFPDLHSELNLSSLELGDSALYFCASSVGDRITDTQYFGPGTRLTVL.

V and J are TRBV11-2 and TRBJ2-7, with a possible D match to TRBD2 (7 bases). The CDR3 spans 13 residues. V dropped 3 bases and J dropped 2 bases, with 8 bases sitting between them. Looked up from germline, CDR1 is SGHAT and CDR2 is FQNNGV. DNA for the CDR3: TGTGCCAGCAGCTTCGGGGGGCCCTACGAGCAGTACGTC. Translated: CASSFGGPYEQYV.

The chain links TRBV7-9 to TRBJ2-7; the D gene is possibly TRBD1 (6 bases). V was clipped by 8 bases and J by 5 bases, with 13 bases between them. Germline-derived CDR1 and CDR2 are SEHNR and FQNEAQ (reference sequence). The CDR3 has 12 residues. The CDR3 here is CASQQGSNEQYV. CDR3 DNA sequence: TGTGCCAGCCAACAGGGATCCAACGAGCAGTACGTC.